These 8 T cell receptor beta chains originate from one sample sequenced in a study of blood T cell repertoires in COVID-19. Method: immunoSEQ multiplex PCR; TCRdb's copy keeps in-frame clones and lacks some. The sample lists approximately 200,000 clones; 70% to 90% were seen once. Sequenced material: peripheral blood. These receptors were collected from a man between 50 and 59 years old who had recovered from COVID-19.

This sequence joins TRBV7-2 and TRBJ2-7; D unresolved. The V gene lost 6 bases and the J gene lost 2 bases, with 8 bases spanning the gap. Germline V lookup: CDR1 SGHTA, CDR2 FQGNSA. The CDR3 is made up of 12 amino acids. The CDR3 coding sequence is TGTGCCAGCAGACATGATACCTACGAGCAGTACTTC. Protein sequence: CASRHDTYEQYF.

The rearrangement joins TRBV5-1 to TRBJ2-5; 9 bases agree with TRBD1. The CDR3 sequence is 14 residues long. After removal of 8 bases from V and 5 bases from J, the junction contained 10 bases not matched to a gene. Germline V CDR1 and CDR2: SGHRS, YFSETQ. The CDR3 spells CASKHRGPGETQYF. CDR3 nucleotides: TGCGCCAGTAAACACAGGGGGCCAGGCGAGACCCAGTACTTC.

The chain links TRBV9 to TRBJ1-1; 8 bases fit TRBD1. V lost 3 bases, J lost 6 bases, and 7 bases stayed unmatched. The CDR3 spans 14 residues. CDR1 is SGDLS and CDR2 is YYNGEE in the germline V gene. CDR3 DNA: TGTGCCAGCAGCGCCGGACAGGGAGCCTCTGAAGCTTTCTTT. It is translated as CASSAGQGASEAFF.

The CDR3 reads CASSSRSGVRSYNEQFF. The CDR3 nucleotides are TGTGCCAGCAGCTCCCGTTCGGGGGTTCGGTCCTACAATGAGCAGTTCTTC. The chain couples TRBV5-4 to TRBJ2-1, with D tentatively TRBD2 (6 bases). Germline V gene data show CDR1 as SGHNT and CDR2 as YYREEE (reference sequence). V was shortened by 3 bases and J by 1 base, with 17 bases between the two germline ends. CDR3 length: 17 amino acids.

This chain connects TRBV6-6 to TRBJ2-4; the match to TRBD2 covers 7 bases. J gave up 6 bases and V 0 bases, and 5 bases lay outside the gene matches. The CDR3 is 15 residues long. Germline CDR1 MNHNY, CDR2 SVGAGI (reference sequence). CDR3 in amino acids: CASSYSGGRRNIQYF. CDR3 coding DNA: TGTGCCAGCAGTTACTCGGGGGGGAGAAGAAACATTCAGTACTTC.

This clone was seen only once. The rearrangement links TRBV19 to TRBJ2-7, with 8 bases lining up with TRBD2. Trimming cost V 4 bases and J 7 bases; bases outside gene matches: 6. CDR3 length: 13 residues. From germline, CDR1 is LNHDA and CDR2 SQIVND (reference sequence). CDR3 in amino acids: CASSKAGAREQYF. CDR3 nucleotide sequence: TGTGCCAGTAGTAAAGCGGGGGCGCGGGAGCAGTACTTC.

This clone was seen a few times. This chain links TRBV30 with TRBJ1-2; possibly TRBD1 for D (5 bases). Germline CDR1 and CDR2: GTSNPN and SVGIG (reference sequence). The CDR3 consists of 14 residues. V lost 4 bases and J 5 bases, leaving 17 bases between the germline ends. The CDR3 protein is CAWNRQPLQYGYTF. CDR3 in DNA: TGTGCCTGGAACAGACAGCCGCTTCAATATGGCTACACCTTC.

There are a few counts of this clone. The CDR3 region has the DNA TGTGCCACCAGTGATCCGCGGACATCCTACGAGCAGTACTTC. Its protein is CATSDPRTSYEQYF. The rearrangement links TRBV24-1 to TRBJ2-7; TRBD1 is a possible D gene (5 bases). Germline V gene lookup returns CDR1 KGHDR and CDR2 SFDVKD. This CDR3 is built from 14 residues. Trimming shortened V by 3 bases and J by 1 base, and 9 bases separated the two germline ends.